Listed below are T cell receptor beta chains from one sample, sequenced in a study of regulatory T cells in long-lasting Graves disease. TCRdb called the multiplex PCR reads again in MiXCR, with one record for every CDR3 protein. The repertoire holds over 350,000 distinct CDR3 sequences, around 15% seen once, with approximately 15% in the top ten. This sample was also put to use in a study of T cells in Graves' hyperthyroidism and ophthalmopathy.

Sequencing used peripheral blood mononuclear cells (PBMCs), obtained at new diagnosis, from a patient treated with antithyroid drugs. Every receptor here comes from a woman in her fifties or sixties with Graves disease. Each CDR3 is given with its conserved first and last residue. Each record gives: J gene, clone size, V gene, D gene, CDR3 protein, CDR3 DNA. D genes are given only for firm matches. The size entry is marked missing in some rows and otherwise reads once, few, many or a size class.

>TRBJ1-5|few|TRBV5-1|TRBD1
CASSPGQGHNQPQHF
TGCGCCAGCAGCCCGGGACAGGGCCACAATCAGCCCCAGCATTTT
>TRBJ1-5|many|TRBV6-5|TRBD1
CASSYSTQGDQPQHF
TGTGCCAGCAGTTACTCGACACAGGGGGATCAGCCCCAGCATTTT
>TRBJ1-4|-|TRBV10-1|-
CASNESGGVGEKLFF
TGCGCCAGCAATGAGTCCGGAGGGGTCGGTGAAAAACTGTTTTTT
>TRBJ2-3|many|TRBV30|TRBD2
CAWSFSGSGTDTQYF
TGTGCCTGGAGTTTTAGCGGGAGCGGAACAGATACGCAGTATTTT
>TRBJ2-7|-|TRBV5-1|-
CASSLRQGVYYEQYF
TGCGCCAGCAGCTTAAGGCAGGGTGTATACTACGAGCAGTACTTC
>TRBJ2-1|-|TRBV9|-
CASSVSSGAFYNEQFF
TGTGCCAGCAGCGTGAGCTCGGGAGCCTTCTACAATGAGCAGTTCTTC
>TRBJ2-2|many|TRBV30|-
CGGTGNTGELFF
TGTGGGGGAACAGGGAACACCGGGGAGCTGTTTTTT
>TRBJ1-5|-|TRBV28|-
CASRHRVNQPQHF
TGTGCCAGCAGGCACAGGGTCAATCAGCCCCAGCATTTT
>TRBJ1-3|many|TRBV11-2|-
CASSAYSGNTIYF
TGTGCTTCGTCTGCGTACTCTGGAAACACCATATATTTT
>TRBJ2-1|-|TRBV4-2|TRBD2
CASSQDPAGAGNEQFF
TGTGCCAGCAGCCAAGATCCGGCGGGAGCGGGTAATGAGCAGTTCTTC
>TRBJ2-3|many|TRBV6-1|-
CASKPRVGSDTQYF
TGTGCCAGCAAACCCCGGGTCGGTTCAGATACGCAGTATTTT
>TRBJ2-7|-|TRBV9|TRBD2
CASSLGLAGEAYEQYF
TGTGCCAGCAGCCTGGGACTAGCGGGAGAGGCATACGAGCAGTACTTC
>TRBJ2-7|many|TRBV20-1|-
CSARPQTNTYEQYF
TGCAGTGCTAGACCTCAGACCAACACCTACGAGCAGTACTTC
>TRBJ2-1|many|TRBV7-9|-
CASSQTGVSYNEQFF
TGTGCCAGCAGCCAAACAGGTGTATCCTACAATGAGCAGTTCTTC
>TRBJ1-5|few|TRBV12-3/TRBV12-4|TRBD1
CASRQGAYQPQHF
TGTGCCAGCCGGCAGGGGGCGTATCAGCCCCAGCATTTT
>TRBJ2-1|-|TRBV12-3/TRBV12-4|TRBD2
CASSLTSGKPTYNEQFF
TGTGCCAGCAGTTTAACTAGCGGGAAGCCCACCTACAATGAGCAGTTCTTC
>TRBJ2-1|once|TRBV11-2|-
CASSVGPAGSTYNEQFF
TGTGCCAGCAGCGTAGGACCCGCTGGGAGCACCTACAATGAGCAGTTCTTC
>TRBJ1-6|many|TRBV7-9|TRBD1
CASSLGQGVRNSPLHF
TGTGCCAGCAGCTTAGGACAGGGGGTTCGGAATTCACCCCTCCACTTT
>TRBJ2-1|many|TRBV2|TRBD2
CASRKTGTSFENEQFF
TGTGCCAGCAGGAAGACCGGGACTAGTTTTGAAAATGAGCAGTTCTTC
>TRBJ1-6|many|TRBV11-2|-
CASSGRGRTISSPLHF
TGTGCCAGCAGCGGACGCGGGAGGACAATTAGCTCACCCCTCCACTTT
>TRBJ2-1|-|TRBV6-1|-
CASSKDTTQQFF
TGTGCCAGCAGTAAGGACACGACTCAGCAGTTCTTC
>TRBJ2-5|-|TRBV5-1|-
CASSLDGFQETQYF
TGCGCCAGCAGCTTGGACGGGTTTCAAGAGACCCAGTACTTC
>TRBJ2-2|-|TRBV7-8|-
CASSFARARPGELFF
TGTGCCAGCAGCTTTGCCAGGGCCCGGCCCGGGGAGCTGTTTTTT
>TRBJ2-4|few|TRBV3-1|-
CASSQPLTRRLAKNIQYF
TGTGCCAGCAGCCAACCTTTGACACGACGTCTAGCCAAAAACATTCAGTACTTC
>TRBJ2-1|-|TRBV9|-
CASSGWQGTNEQFF
TGTGCCAGCAGCGGGTGGCAGGGGACGAATGAGCAGTTCTTC
>TRBJ2-7|few|TRBV7-9|-
CASSYDFYEQYF
TGTGCCAGCAGCTACGACTTCTACGAGCAGTACTTC
>TRBJ1-2|many|TRBV3-1|TRBD1
CASSQEEGVQGKGYGYTF
TGTGCCAGCAGCCAAGAAGAGGGAGTACAGGGGAAAGGCTATGGCTACACCTTC
>TRBJ2-6|-|TRBV7-3|TRBD2
CASSLRGTGTSGSLWFSGANVLTF
TGTGCCAGCAGCTTAAGGGGTACCGGGACTAGCGGGAGTCTTTGGTTTTCTGGGGCCAACGTCCTGACTTTC
>TRBJ2-5|many|TRBV3-1|-
CASSPFLGGETQYF
TGTGCCAGCAGCCCCTTTCTGGGAGGAGAGACCCAGTACTTC
>TRBJ2-3|many|TRBV28|-
CASSPHGGTGGGDTQYF
TGTGCCAGCAGTCCCCATGGGGGCACGGGAGGAGGGGATACGCAGTATTTT
>TRBJ2-1|many|TRBV11-3|-
CASSLDHPYNEQFF
TGTGCCAGCAGCTTAGATCATCCCTACAATGAGCAGTTCTTC
>TRBJ2-7|few|TRBV3-1|TRBD2
CASSPLRLAGSYEQYF
TGTGCCAGCAGCCCCCTGAGACTAGCGGGCTCCTACGAGCAGTACTTC
>TRBJ2-3|many|TRBV19|TRBD1
CASSPQGMYTDTQYF
TGTGCCAGTAGCCCACAGGGGATGTACACAGATACGCAGTATTTT
>TRBJ2-7|many|TRBV6-5|TRBD1
CASSYSTGVLNYEQYF
TGTGCCAGCAGTTACTCAACAGGGGTCCTCAACTACGAGCAGTACTTC
>TRBJ2-4|few|TRBV18|TRBD1
CASSPPGQYLAKNIQYF
TGTGCCAGCTCACCACCGGGACAGTACTTAGCCAAAAACATTCAGTACTTC
>TRBJ2-2|many|TRBV29-1|TRBD1
CSVEGWTGNTGELFF
TGCAGCGTTGAAGGGTGGACAGGGAACACCGGGGAGCTGTTTTTT
>TRBJ2-7|few|TRBV4-2|-
CASSQVGDLGTYEQYF
TGTGCCAGCAGCCAAGTAGGGGACCTCGGGACCTACGAGCAGTACTTC
>TRBJ2-1|few|TRBV4-1|-
CASSQDLLSRYNEQFF
TGCGCCAGCAGCCAAGATCTCCTATCACGGTACAATGAGCAGTTCTTC
>TRBJ1-5|-|TRBV18|TRBD1
CASLPGRTGGNQPQHF
TGTGCCAGCTTACCAGGGAGGACAGGGGGGAATCAGCCCCAGCATTTT
>TRBJ2-1|many|TRBV28|TRBD1
CASSFQTGGLDEQFF
TGTGCCAGCAGTTTTCAGACAGGGGGCTTAGATGAGCAGTTCTTC
>TRBJ1-2|many|TRBV27|-
CASRNGGDWGYTF
TGTGCCAGCCGAAACGGGGGTGATTGGGGCTACACCTTC
>TRBJ1-1|many|TRBV11-2|-
CASSLKEGTEAFF
TGTGCCAGCAGCCTAAAAGAAGGGACTGAAGCTTTCTTT
>TRBJ2-7|many|TRBV5-1|TRBD2
CASSLGPGTRDSYEQYF
TGCGCCAGCAGCTTGGGCCCCGGGACTAGAGACTCCTACGAGCAGTACTTC
>TRBJ2-7|many|TRBV28|-
CASSLAGVQSYEQYF
TGTGCCAGCAGTTTAGCTGGGGTACAGTCCTACGAGCAGTACTTC
>TRBJ1-4|-|TRBV6-2/TRBV6-3|-
CASSSRSSNEKLVF
TGTGCCAGCAGTTCCAGGTCGTCGAATGAAAAACTGGTTTTT
>TRBJ2-7|many|TRBV10-3|TRBD2
CAISDGSGRGDEQYF
TGTGCCATCAGTGATGGTAGCGGGAGAGGGGACGAGCAGTACTTC
>TRBJ1-2|many|TRBV30|-
CAWSPGDYGYTF
TGTGCCTGGAGTCCGGGGGACTATGGCTACACCTTC
>TRBJ2-1|many|TRBV7-2|-
CASGKTGDNEQFF
TGTGCCAGCGGGAAAACCGGGGACAATGAGCAGTTCTTC
>TRBJ1-6|few|TRBV19|-
CASSSDPATDNSPLHF
TGTGCCAGTAGTTCGGACCCCGCGACGGATAATTCACCCCTCCACTTT
>TRBJ1-2|few|TRBV6-1|-
CASSGGGAGYTF
TGTGCCAGCAGTGGAGGTGGTGCTGGCTACACCTTC
>TRBJ1-4|many|TRBV9|-
CASSVGQDEKLFF
TGTGCCAGCAGCGTAGGCCAAGATGAAAAACTGTTTTTT